These 21 T cell receptor beta chains came from one sample sequenced in a study of breast tumors, draining lymph nodes, adjacent tissues. In TCRdb, the multiplex PCR reads were re-called with MiXCR into one record per CDR3 protein. This repertoire shows some 110,000 distinct CDR3 sequences, roughly 33% found once; its top ten account for 5.5% to 7%. Samples came from axillary lymph nodes draining the breast cancer. Sequenced material: axillary lymph node tissue. Receptors were obtained from a female donor with breast cancer. Some clones in this sample may be carry-over from other donors' samples.

In regard to this clonotype: A read error may account for a junction end that differs from germline. The V and J genes are TRBV3-1 and TRBJ2-5; no definite D call. The CDR3 has 14 amino acids. Germline CDR1 and CDR2: LGHDT and YNNKEL (reference sequence). CDR3 bases: TGCGCCAGCAGTTCCTTTAGGTTCGGTCCGACCCAGTACTTC. It specifies CASSSFRFGPTQYF.

Ten or more counts support this clonotype. The chain couples TRBV12-3 or TRBV12-4 to TRBJ2-1, with D possibly being TRBD2 (7 bases). With 4 bases removed from V and 8 bases from J, the gap between germline ends came to 18 bases. CDR3 length equals 15 residues. CDR3 sequence reads: CASSYIAGAGDEQFF. CDR3 in DNA: TGTGCCAGCAGTTATATTGCGGGAGCAGGGGATGAGCAGTTCTTC.

The chain joins TRBV7-9 to TRBJ2-1, with TRBD2 identical over 12 bases. There are 16 residues in the CDR3. The V gene end was trimmed by 4 bases and the J gene end by 4 bases; junction bases not matched to a gene: 5. The germline V gene has CDR1 SEHNR and CDR2 FQNEAQ (reference sequence). CDR3 loop: CASSSTSGGFYNEQFF. The CDR3 DNA sequence: TGTGCCAGCAGCTCAACTAGCGGGGGGTTTTACAATGAGCAGTTCTTC. The whole variable domain, filled in from reference TRBV7-9 and TRBJ2-1, reads DTGVSQNPRHKITKRGQNVTFRCDPISEHNRLYWYRQTLGQGPEFLTYFQNEAQLEKSRLLSDRFSAERPKGSFSTLEIQRTEQGDSAMYLCASSSTSGGFYNEQFFGPGTRLTVL.

The sample holds many counts of this clonotype. This chain connects TRBV20-1 to TRBJ2-7; 13 bases agree with TRBD2. This CDR3 comprises 15 residues. J was trimmed by 6 bases and V by 3 bases; bases with no gene match: 8. Germline CDR1 is DFQATT and CDR2 is SNEGSKA (reference sequence). CDR3 coding DNA: TGCAGTGCTAGGAAACTAGCGGGAGGGCCGGGCGAGCAGTACTTC. Amino acid sequence: CSARKLAGGPGEQYF.

This rearrangement joins TRBV20-1 to TRBJ2-7; TRBD1 agrees at 11 bases. This CDR3 spans 12 amino acids. Germline CDR1 reads DFQATT; CDR2 reads SNEGSKA (reference sequence). J was trimmed by 4 bases and V by 7 bases; bases with no gene match: 3. CDR3 sequence reads: CSVGTGGYEQYF. Written as DNA, the CDR3 is TGCAGTGTCGGGACAGGGGGGTACGAGCAGTACTTC.

In this sample, this clonotype turned up a few times. This may come from a read error, since a much larger clone is one base off. The chain carries TRBV9 and TRBJ2-1, with a possible D match to TRBD2 (6 bases). CDR3 length: 14 residues. The germline CDR1 and CDR2 sequences are SGDLS and YYNGEE. The CDR3 sequence is CASSAFRGSGEQSF. Written as DNA, the CDR3 is TGTGCCAGCAGCGCCTTCCGGGGGTCGGGAGAGCAGTCCTTC.

In this sample, this clonotype turned up a few times. A much larger clone differs from this one at a single base, so this may be a read error. The chain links TRBV28 to TRBJ2-7, with no clear D. The germline V and J ends were trimmed by 4 bases and 9 bases, with 19 bases remaining between them. Per germline, CDR1 MDHEN and CDR2 SYDVKM. CDR3 length: 14 residues. The CDR3 loop reads CASSSPLGFDGQYF. In DNA, the CDR3 is TGTGCCAGCAGTTCCCCTTTAGGGTTCGACGGGCAGTACTTC.

This clonotype was seen ten or more times. The chain combines TRBV4-2 with TRBJ1-2, with D unresolved. The CDR3 has 13 amino acids. Trimming removed 4 bases at V and 4 bases at J, with 10 bases between. Germline CDR1 is LGHNA and CDR2 is YNFKEQ. This chain's CDR3 is CASSRGEGYGYTF. In nucleotides, the CDR3 is TGTGCCAGCAGCCGCGGGGAAGGCTATGGCTACACCTTC.

The rearrangement links TRBV9 to TRBJ1-4; D call uncertain. Germline V gene sequence: CDR1 SGDLS, CDR2 YYNGEE. V lost 0 bases and J lost 3, with 12 bases in between. The CDR3 runs to 16 residues. The CDR3 loop reads CASSVDGRTSNEKLFF. CDR3 DNA: TGTGCCAGCAGCGTAGACGGACGGACCTCTAATGAAAAACTGTTTTTT.

This clonotype was detected ten times or more. This clone may be a read error of a much larger clone one base away. The gene calls are TRBV7-6 and TRBJ2-5, with 16 bases identical to TRBD2. The V gene's germline CDR1 is SGHVS and CDR2 FNYEAQ. There are 15 residues in the CDR3. The CDR3 is CASSPGTSGGETQHF. The CDR3 DNA follows: TGTGCCAGCAGCCCCGGGACTAGCGGGGGGGAGACCCAGCACTTC.

V is TRBV6-2 or TRBV6-3 and J is TRBJ1-2; TRBD1 agrees at 7 bases. CDR3 length: 15 amino acids. With V trimmed by 2 bases and J by 1 base, 4 bases remained unmatched. Germline V lookup: CDR1 MNHEY, CDR2 SVGEGT. The CDR3 sequence: CASSYGGQHNYGYTF. CDR3 in DNA: TGTGCCAGCAGTTACGGGGGACAGCATAACTATGGCTACACCTTC.

Many counts were recorded for this clonotype. The chain links TRBV4-3 to TRBJ2-1, with TRBD1 as a possible D gene (6 bases). The CDR3 spans 15 residues. Trimming cost V 4 bases and J 0 bases, with 10 bases left between them. CDR1 and CDR2 from the germline V gene are LGHNA and YSLEER. CDR3 region: CASSPSRGSYNEQFF. In DNA, the CDR3 is TGCGCCAGCAGCCCGAGCAGGGGCTCCTACAATGAGCAGTTCTTC.

This clonotype was seen repeatedly, ten times or more. The chain uses TRBV11-2 and TRBJ1-3; 9 nucleotides match TRBD1. The CDR3 consists of 16 residues. Trimming at V came to 5 bases and at J to 3 bases, leaving 8 bases not matched to a gene. Looked up from germline, CDR1 is SGHAT and CDR2 is FQNNGV. In DNA form, the CDR3 reads TGTGCCAGCAGCCAAGGGACAGGGTCGTTTGGAAACACCATATATTTT. Its protein is CASSQGTGSFGNTIYF.

Points on this clonotype: A much more abundant neighbour one base away suggests this may be a read error. This sequence joins TRBV6-5 and TRBJ1-5, with 9 bases that match TRBD1. The CDR3 has 16 amino acids. Per germline, CDR1 MNHEY and CDR2 SVGAGI. CDR3: CASSYSGTGINLPQHF. CDR3 DNA sequence: TGTGCCAGCAGTTACTCGGGGACAGGGATCAATCTGCCCCAGCATTTT.

In this sample, this clonotype turned up many times. The chain has TRBV20-1 and TRBJ2-7; no clear D. The CDR3 has 16 amino acids. The V end lost 0 bases, the J end lost 0 bases, and 15 bases lay between the germline ends. Germline V gene lookup returns CDR1 DFQATT and CDR2 SNEGSKA (reference sequence). The CDR3 spells CSARDRKSYRSYEQYF. CDR3 bases: TGCAGTGCTAGAGATCGAAAATCCTATCGCTCCTACGAGCAGTACTTC.

This clonotype came up many times. The chain has TRBV6-1 and TRBJ1-2, with 8 bases lining up with TRBD1. The junction had 9 bases not matched to a gene; V was cut back by 6 bases and J by 3 bases. The CDR3 length is 15 residues. CDR1 and CDR2 from the germline V gene are MNHNS and SASEGT. The CDR3 region has the DNA TGTGCCAGCAGACCCCGGGACAGGCTCGACTATGGCTACACCTTC. Translating it yields CASRPRDRLDYGYTF.

This clonotype was counted many times. This chain links TRBV19 with TRBJ2-7; D not resolved. This CDR3 region has 12 residues. V lost 5 bases to trimming and J lost 4 bases, with 9 bases between them. Looked up from germline, CDR1 is LNHDA and CDR2 is SQIVND (reference sequence). The chain's CDR3 is CASSPGVYEQYF. CDR3 nucleotides: TGTGCCAGTAGTCCTGGGGTTTACGAGCAGTACTTC. The full variable domain, its missing parts supplied by reference TRBV19 and TRBJ2-7, is DGGITQSPKYLFRKEGQNVTLSCEQNLNHDAMYWYRQDPGQGLRLIYYSQIVNDFQKGDIAEGYSVSREKKESFPLTVTSAQKNPTAFYLCASSPGVYEQYFGPGTRLTVT.

This clonotype appeared many times. It may be a read error: a sequence one base away is much more abundant. V and J are TRBV20-1 and TRBJ2-5; D is uncertain. Trimming shortened V by 2 bases and J by 7 bases, and 17 bases separated the two germline ends. Germline CDR1 and CDR2: DFQATT and SNEGSKA (reference sequence). This CDR3 is built from 14 residues. Here the CDR3 DNA reads TGCAGTGCTAGACACCCCTGGGGAAAAGCGACCCAGTACTTC. Encoded protein: CSARHPWGKATQYF.

In this sample, this clonotype turned up many times. The chain joins TRBV25-1 to TRBJ2-7, with 7 nucleotides matching TRBD1. There are 15 residues in the CDR3. J was trimmed by 2 bases and V by 6 bases; bases with no gene match: 10. The germline V gene encodes CDR1 MGHDK and CDR2 SYGVNS. The CDR3 loop is CASSPSGTEPYEQYF. The CDR3 nucleotides are TGTGCCAGCAGCCCCTCCGGGACAGAGCCCTACGAGCAGTACTTC.

This clonotype was detected many times. J is TRBJ2-7 and V is TRBV6-5; 8 nucleotides match TRBD1. V shed 10 bases and J 2 bases; nucleotides not matched to a gene: 19. Germline CDR1 is MNHEY and CDR2 is SVGAGI. The CDR3 totals 17 residues. The CDR3 sequence: CANIPLTGENIAYEQYF. The CDR3 DNA sequence: TGTGCCAACATACCCTTGACAGGGGAAAATATTGCCTACGAGCAGTACTTC.

In its sample, this clonotype was seen many times. The chain is built from TRBV9 and TRBJ2-1; 9 bases agree with TRBD2. Per the germline V gene, CDR1 is SGDLS and CDR2 is YYNGEE. This CDR3 contains 15 residues. Trimming took 2 bases from V and 8 from J; bases not matched to a gene: 8. Written as DNA, the CDR3 is TGTGCCAGCAGCGTTCATAGCGGGAGTACCTATGAGCAGTTCTTC. Translated: CASSVHSGSTYEQFF.